The source of this T cell receptor (beta chain) is a study of T cell responses to AZD1222 COVID-19 vaccine. Whole-study context: Investigators merged groups given second doses at roughly 4 or roughly 12 weeks. Regarding the study as a whole: Vaccine-associated CD4 TCRs ranged over spike, dominating at 160-218 and 743-854. Clonal diversity may have been underestimated in mostly white British donors. Seropositive at baseline were only a handful of AZD1222 recipients.

CDR1 SGHTA and CDR2 FQGTGA come from the germline V gene. The CDR3 consists of 14 residues. The V segment lost 5 bases and the J segment 5 bases; nucleotides outside the gene matches: 6. TCRdb's copy holds only in-frame clones and misses some; the assay was immunoSEQ multiplex PCR. The sample includes around 78,000 clones, around 90% of them seen just once. Remarks on this clone: Antigen unknown.

The V and J genes are TRBV7-3 and TRBJ2-1; 7 positions match TRBD1. The receptor's source is an adult in good health. The input for sequencing was peripheral blood, taken on day 0 of AZD1222 vaccination. The CDR3 region is CASSLGQSNNEQFF. The CDR3 DNA sequence: TGTGCCAGCAGCCTGGGACAGTCTAACAATGAGCAGTTCTTC.